This T cell receptor beta chain was identified during a study of T-cell memory formation after mild COVID-19. Germline CDR1 reads LNHDA; CDR2 reads SQIVND (reference sequence). Trimming removed 6 bases at V and 10 bases at J, with 16 bases between. This CDR3 comprises 13 residues. TCRdb reanalysed the 5' RACE reads using MiXCR and keeps one entry per CDR3 protein. The sample records 400,000 to 450,000 distinct CDR3 sequences, 15% to 20% being singletons. Material: PBMCs or a T cell subset sorted from them (not recorded which). V usage is TRBV19 and J usage is TRBJ2-1, with a weak D call TRBD2 (5 bases). This TCR was sampled from a man aged 18 to 30 who had mild COVID-19 (a few samples of this study predate the infection). Cell type and time point are not known. CDR3 coding DNA: TGTGCCAGTAGCCTACCTTCGGGAAGAGAGCAGTTCTTC. Translating gives CASSLPSGREQFF.